This T cell receptor beta chain originates from a study of CD4 T cells in relation to SARS-CoV-2 and coronaviruses. At the level of the study: ViraFEST: approximately nine-day antigen culture of PBMCs, then TCR beta CDR3 sequencing. The negative reference was HIV-1 Nef peptide pool or peptide-free culture.

With regard to this clone: Its antigen is undetermined.

CD4+ T cells from unexposed donors were obtained before the COVID-19 pandemic (2011-2018). After about 10 days of culture, CD4+ T cells were isolated. Unexposed-donor CD4+ T cells were probed with SARS-CoV-2 S/N and four cold-coronavirus spikes, cells permitting. V shed 4 bases and J 10 bases; nucleotides not matched to a gene: 9. The CDR3 has 14 residues. The germline V gene encodes CDR1 SEHNR and CDR2 FQNEAQ (reference sequence). The table came from immunoSEQ multiplex PCR; TCRdb's copy has only in-frame clones and leaves some out. The sample lists about 17,000 clones; around 76% were seen once. Sequencing input: CD4+ T cells from PBMCs, cultured in vitro. This clonotype was obtained from a human donor in good health. This chain uses TRBV7-9 with TRBJ1-1; 10 nucleotides agree with TRBD1. The CDR3 spells CASSSRQGASAAFF. For the CDR3, the DNA is TGTGCCAGCAGCTCTCGACAGGGGGCCTCGGCAGCTTTCTTT.